This T cell receptor beta chain was obtained from a study of PD-1 blockade in classical Hodgkin lymphoma. Notes on the study in general: The CD4+ diversity rise by C4D1 was clearest in complete responders.

Sequenced by immunoSEQ multiplex PCR; TCRdb stores in-frame clones only, minus some. Found here are about 150,000 clones, approximately 72% of them singletons; the top ten hold about 9%. In the case of this clone: Its antigen is not known.

There was relapse after autologous stem cell transplantation in every patient, and there was variation in brentuximab vedotin exposure. This CDR3 has 14 residues. From germline, CDR1 is ENHRY and CDR2 SYGVKD. V lost 2 bases to trimming and J lost 0 bases, with 7 bases between them. This specimen consisted of peripheral blood mononuclear cells (PBMCs), obtained before the second cycle of nivolumab. The receptor was derived from a human donor with classical Hodgkin lymphoma. V usage is TRBV10-3 and J usage is TRBJ1-1; D not resolved. The CDR3 loop reads CAISERTMNTEAFF. The DNA of the CDR3 is TGTGCCATCAGTGAGAGGACTATGAACACTGAAGCTTTCTTT.